This TCR beta chain was recovered during a study of T cells in Graves' hyperthyroidism and ophthalmopathy. On the study more broadly: Peripheral blood was collected at initial diagnosis, before any treatment.

TCR beta CDR3 sequences were amplified from RNA transcripts. The primer set for the first-round RT-PCR of the TCR CDR3 was HTBI. TCRdb reanalysed the multiplex PCR reads using MiXCR and keeps one entry per CDR3 protein. Of 300,000 to 450,000 distinct CDR3 sequences in the sample, more than 14% were seen once. The CDR3 runs to 16 residues. Germline V gene sequence: CDR1 MNHEY, CDR2 SMNVEV (reference sequence). V gave up 1 base and J gave up 4 bases; unmatched junction bases: 7. Any patient presenting with uncontrolled infection, other autoimmune disease, pregnancy or lactation was left out. This clonotype was seen at least ten times.

This clonotype was obtained from a young woman with Graves' ophthalmopathy. Sequenced material: blood. J is TRBJ1-5 and V is TRBV27; 7 bases match TRBD1. The CDR3 nucleotides read TGTGCCAGCAGTTTATACCCGACAGGGTTAAATCAGCCCCAGCATTTT. As protein: CASSLYPTGLNQPQHF.